Following are 22 T cell receptor beta chains from one sample sequenced in a study of blood T cell repertoires in COVID-19. The protocol was immunoSEQ multiplex PCR, while the TCRdb copy is restricted to in-frame clones and leaves out a portion. The sample lists 200,000 or so clones, around 90% seen once, with approximately 2.6% in the top ten. Sequencing was done on a sample of peripheral blood. These receptors were obtained from a man aged 30-40 years with COVID-19, enrolled during active disease.

The chain couples TRBV23-1 to TRBJ1-2; 7 bases are a match to TRBD1. TRBV23-1 is placed among ORFs of uncertain function. V lost 8 bases to trimming and J lost 0 bases; unmatched junction nucleotides: 12. This CDR3 is built from 16 residues. DNA for the CDR3: TGCGCCAGCGGCCATATCCGGGACAGTGCTAACTATGGCTACACCTTC. Its translation is CASGHIRDSANYGYTF.

The chain is built from TRBV4-3 and TRBJ1-1, with 7 bases fitting TRBD1. V lost 2 bases, J lost 3 bases, and 6 bases stayed unmatched. The CDR3 runs 15 residues. Germline V CDR1 and CDR2: LGHNA, YSLEER. The chain's CDR3 is CASSQPGQRYTEAFF. For the CDR3, the DNA is TGCGCCAGCAGCCAACCGGGACAGAGGTACACTGAAGCTTTCTTT.

This chain connects TRBV4-1 to TRBJ1-2; 8 nucleotides match TRBD1. This CDR3 is built from 15 residues. The germline V gene encodes CDR1 MGHRA and CDR2 YSYEKL. Germline trimming cut 3 bases from V and 3 bases from J; bases unmatched to any gene: 6. DNA for the CDR3: TGCGCCAGCAGCCACCCGACAGGGGCTCACTATGGCTACACCTTC. As protein: CASSHPTGAHYGYTF.

The chain has TRBV7-2 and TRBJ1-1, with 9 bases identical to TRBD1. The V and J ends lost 2 bases and 4 bases, in that order; junction bases with no gene match: 5. This CDR3 region has 15 residues. From germline, CDR1 is SGHTA and CDR2 FQGNSA. CDR3 DNA sequence: TGTGCCAGCAGCTTATCGGGACAGGGAAGCACTGAAGCTTTCTTT. Its protein product is CASSLSGQGSTEAFF.

This chain links TRBV12-3 or TRBV12-4 with TRBJ1-2; weak D call: TRBD1 (5 bases). Trimming left V 1 base short and J 7 bases short, with 10 bases between. This CDR3 is 13 amino acids long. The CDR3 DNA sequence: TGTGCCAGCAGTTTAGAAGGGGTCTCTGGCTACACCTTC. Translating it yields CASSLEGVSGYTF.

This clone was seen only a few times. The CDR3 loop reads CASSQIGPAGDGYTF. In DNA form, the CDR3 reads TGTGCCAGCAGCCAGATTGGACCCGCGGGGGATGGCTACACCTTC. The chain carries TRBV11-1 and TRBJ1-2, with a weak D call TRBD1 (5 bases). V was shortened by 5 bases and J by 6 bases, with 19 bases between the two germline ends. Germline values: CDR1 SGHAT, CDR2 FQDESV (reference sequence). The CDR3 extends over 15 amino acids.

This rearrangement joins TRBV7-3 to TRBJ1-6, with 8 nucleotides matching TRBD1. J was trimmed by 10 bases and V by 3 bases; bases with no gene match: 2. Germline values: CDR1 SGHTA, CDR2 FQGTGA. The length of the CDR3 is 13 residues. The CDR3: CASSFYRGSPLHF. CDR3 nucleotide sequence: TGTGCCAGCAGCTTCTACAGGGGGTCACCCCTCCACTTT. Full variable domain (rest looked up from reference TRBV7-3 and TRBJ1-6): GAGVSQTPSNKVTEKGKYVELRCDPISGHTALYWYRQSLGQGPEFLIYFQGTGAADDSGLPNDRFFAVRPEGSVSTLKIQRTERGDSAVYLCASSFYRGSPLHFGNGTRLTVT.

This rearrangement joins TRBV28 to TRBJ1-2, with D uncertain. The germline CDR1 and CDR2 sequences are MDHEN and SYDVKM. This CDR3 comprises 14 residues. V was shortened by 5 bases and J by 8 bases, with 18 bases between the two germline ends. CDR3 residues: CASSPRSSVVGYTF. CDR3 in DNA: TGTGCCAGCAGTCCCCGAAGCAGCGTCGTAGGCTACACCTTC.

This clone was observed once. The rearrangement joins TRBV6-6 to TRBJ1-1; D not resolved. The V end was cut by 11 bases, the J end by 3 bases, with 16 bases between. Germline V gives CDR1 MNHNY, CDR2 SVGAGI (reference sequence). The CDR3 is 13 amino acids. CDR3 sequence (DNA): TGTGCCGGGCAACCGGGGTATGACACTGAAGCTTTCTTT. It translates to CAGQPGYDTEAFF.

The chain is built from TRBV5-4 and TRBJ1-1; no reliable D call. The germline CDR1 and CDR2 sequences are SGHNT and YYREEE (reference sequence). The CDR3 is 13 amino acids. V lost 3 bases to trimming and J lost 5 bases, with 11 bases between them. CDR3 DNA sequence: TGTGCCAGCAGCTCGACTGATGGGACTGAAGCTTTCTTT. Its translation: CASSSTDGTEAFF.

This chain uses TRBV18 with TRBJ1-3; 7 bases match TRBD1. Per germline, CDR1 KGHSH and CDR2 LQKENI. V shed 4 bases, J shed 0 bases, and the junction held 6 bases outside the gene matches. The CDR3 runs 16 residues. DNA for the CDR3: TGTGCCAGCTCACTTGGACAGGCCTACTCTGGAAACACCATATATTTT. Encoded protein: CASSLGQAYSGNTIYF. The complete variable domain, with remaining parts taken from reference TRBV18 and TRBJ1-3, reads NAGVMQNPRHLVRRRGQEARLRCSPMKGHSHVYWYRQLPEEGLKFMVYLQKENIIDESGMPKERFSAEFPKEGPSILRIQQVVRGDSAAYFCASSLGQAYSGNTIYFGEGSWLTVV.

The chain carries TRBV19 and TRBJ2-6; D gene ambiguous. The V and J ends lost 7 bases and 0 bases respectively, with 16 bases between them. Germline V gene data show CDR1 as LNHDA and CDR2 as SQIVND (reference sequence). This CDR3 has 17 residues. CDR3 residues: CASTKSSTSSGANVLTF. The CDR3 coding sequence is TGTGCCAGTACAAAGTCGTCCACCAGCTCTGGGGCCAACGTCCTGACTTTC.

The CDR3 loop reads CASSMRGARGQPQYF. Here the CDR3 DNA reads TGTGCCAGTAGTATGCGGGGGGCGCGGGGTCAGCCCCAGTATTTT. The genes are TRBV19 and TRBJ1-5; 8 nucleotides line up with TRBD2. The J call may be incorrect, as the DNA end agrees better with TRBJ2-3. Germline V gene data show CDR1 as LNHDA and CDR2 as SQIVND (reference sequence). This CDR3 is 15 amino acids long.

This chain joins TRBV2 and TRBJ1-3; 7 nucleotides match TRBD1. The CDR3 runs 16 residues. Germline values: CDR1 SNHLY, CDR2 FYNNEI. The trim removed 5 bases at V and 0 bases at J, leaving 7 bases unmatched. The chain's CDR3 is CASSPLGTDSGNTIYF. The CDR3, as DNA: TGTGCCAGCAGTCCCCTCGGGACAGACTCTGGAAACACCATATATTTT.

The V call is TRBV5-4, the J call TRBJ1-5; D might be TRBD1 (5 bases). V was shortened by 0 bases and J by 0 bases, with 13 bases between the two germline ends. Germline-derived CDR1 and CDR2 are SGHNT and YYREEE (reference sequence). The CDR3 consists of 17 residues. The CDR3 reads CASSLGQGGFSNQPQHF. DNA for the CDR3: TGTGCCAGCAGCTTGGGGCAGGGTGGATTTAGCAATCAGCCCCAGCATTTT.

The chain's CDR3 is CASSLGQGPPSYNSPLHF. The CDR3 DNA follows: TGTGCCAGCAGCCTTGGACAGGGCCCGCCCTCCTATAATTCACCCCTCCACTTT. V and J are TRBV5-6 and TRBJ1-6, with 8 nucleotides matching TRBD1. Germline assignment: CDR1 SGHDT and CDR2 YYEEEE. J gave up 0 bases and V 4 bases, and 9 bases lay outside the gene matches. The CDR3 has 18 amino acids.

V usage is TRBV11-2 and J usage is TRBJ2-2; 8 bases match TRBD2. CDR3 length: 18 amino acids. Germline loops: CDR1 SGHAT, CDR2 FQNNGV. Trimming cost V 1 base and J 4 bases; bases outside gene matches: 11. CDR3 amino acids: CASSLAVWSGSPTGELFF. The CDR3 DNA is TGTGCCAGCAGCTTAGCGGTTTGGAGCGGGAGCCCCACCGGGGAGCTGTTTTTT. The variable domain in full, with the rest retrieved from reference TRBV11-2 and TRBJ2-2, is EAGVAQSPRYKIIEKRQSVAFWCNPISGHATLYWYQQILGQGPKLLIQFQNNGVVDDSQLPKDRFSAERLKGVDSTLKIQPAKLEDSAVYLCASSLAVWSGSPTGELFFGEGSRLTVL.

Here the CDR3 DNA reads TGTGCCAGCAGCTTAGGTGGACAGGGCTATGGCTACACCTTC. Its translation is CASSLGGQGYGYTF. The chain employs TRBV7-9 and TRBJ1-2; 8 bases are shared with TRBD1. V shed 1 base and J 4 bases; nucleotides not matched to a gene: 2. The CDR3 has 14 amino acids. The germline gives CDR1 SEHNR, CDR2 FQNEAQ (reference sequence).

The gene calls are TRBV6-6 and TRBJ1-5; weak D call: TRBD1 (6 bases). The CDR3 runs to 14 residues. Germline V gene data show CDR1 as MNHNY and CDR2 as SVGAGI (reference sequence). V was trimmed by 7 bases and J by 1 base, leaving 11 bases between them. This CDR3 reads CASTGGQSNQPQHF. Written as DNA, the CDR3 is TGTGCCAGCACGGGGGGGCAAAGCAATCAGCCCCAGCATTTT.

CDR3 protein: CASGGAGTDTQYF. The DNA for the CDR3 is TGTGCCAGCGGGGGGGCGGGCACAGATACGCAGTATTTT. The J gene is TRBJ2-3, the V gene TRBV27; D possibly corresponds to TRBD2 (7 bases). Germline assignment: CDR1 MNHEY and CDR2 SMNVEV (reference sequence). CDR3 length: 13 amino acids. The V and J ends lost 8 bases and 1 base respectively, with 10 bases between them.

The rearrangement links TRBV14 to TRBJ2-7; 9 bases fit TRBD1. CDR1 and CDR2 from the germline V gene are SGHDN and FVKESK. Trimming removed 1 base from V and 2 bases from J; junction bases left unmatched: 3. This CDR3 is built from 15 residues. CDR3 residues: CASSQGTGVTYEQYF. The CDR3 bases are TGTGCCAGCAGCCAAGGGACAGGGGTCACCTACGAGCAGTACTTC.

The rearrangement uses TRBV5-1 and TRBJ2-7; 8 nucleotides agree with TRBD1. Per germline, CDR1 SGHRS and CDR2 YFSETQ. The V segment lost 4 bases and the J segment 6 bases; nucleotides outside the gene matches: 9. The CDR3 extends over 14 amino acids. CDR3 protein: CASSGAGQGFEQYF. The CDR3 region has the DNA TGCGCCAGCAGCGGGGCCGGACAGGGATTCGAGCAGTACTTC. Supplemented by reference TRBV5-1 and TRBJ2-7, the full variable domain reads KAGVTQTPRYLIKTRGQQVTLSCSPISGHRSVSWYQQTPGQGLQFLFEYFSETQRNKGNFPGRFSGRQFSNSRSEMNVSTLELGDSALYLCASSGAGQGFEQYFGPGTRLTVT.